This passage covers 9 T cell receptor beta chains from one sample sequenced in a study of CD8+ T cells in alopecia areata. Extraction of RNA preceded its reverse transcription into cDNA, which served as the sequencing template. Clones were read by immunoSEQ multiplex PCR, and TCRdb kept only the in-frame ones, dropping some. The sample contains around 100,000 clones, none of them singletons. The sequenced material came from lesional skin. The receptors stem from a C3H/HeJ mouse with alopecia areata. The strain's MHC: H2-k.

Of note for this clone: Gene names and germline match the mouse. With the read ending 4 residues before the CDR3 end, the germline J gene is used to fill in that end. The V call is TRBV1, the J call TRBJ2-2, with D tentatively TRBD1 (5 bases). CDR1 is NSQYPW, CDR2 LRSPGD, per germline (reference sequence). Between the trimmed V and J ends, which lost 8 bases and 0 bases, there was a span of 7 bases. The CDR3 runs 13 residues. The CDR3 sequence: CTCDSANTGQLYF. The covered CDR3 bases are TGCACCTGCGACAGTGCAAACACCGGG.

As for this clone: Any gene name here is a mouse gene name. This CDR3 reads CASSDMGGPDTGQLYF. CDR3 DNA, as far as it was read: TGTGCCAGCAGTGATATGGGGGGGCCGGACACCGGG. J is TRBJ2-2 and V is TRBV13-1, with TRBD2 matching over 9 bases. From the germline J gene comes the end of the CDR3, since the read stops 4 residues before it. With V trimmed by 1 base and J by 3 bases, 4 bases remained unmatched. The V gene's germline CDR1 is NSHNY and CDR2 SYGAGN. The CDR3 sequence is 16 residues long.

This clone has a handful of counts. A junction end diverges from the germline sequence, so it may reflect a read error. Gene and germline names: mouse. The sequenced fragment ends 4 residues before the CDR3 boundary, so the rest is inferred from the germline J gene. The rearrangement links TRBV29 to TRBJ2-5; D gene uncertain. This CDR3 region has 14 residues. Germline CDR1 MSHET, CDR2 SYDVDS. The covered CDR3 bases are TGTGCTAGCCGTTTTTCGCAGGACCAAGAC. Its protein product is CASRFSQDQD. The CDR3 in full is CASRFSQDQDTQYF.

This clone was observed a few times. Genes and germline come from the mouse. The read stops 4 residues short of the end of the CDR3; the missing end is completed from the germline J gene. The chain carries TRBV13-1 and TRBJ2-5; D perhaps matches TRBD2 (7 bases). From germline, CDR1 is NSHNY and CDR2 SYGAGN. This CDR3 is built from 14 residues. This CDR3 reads CASSDGGAWDTQYF. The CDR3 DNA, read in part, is TGTGCCAGCAGTGATGGGGGGGCGTGGGAC.

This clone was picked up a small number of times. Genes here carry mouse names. CDR3 protein: CASSDVGVANTEVFF. The part of the CDR3 DNA that was read is TGTGCCAGCAGTGATGTGGGGGTTGCAAACACA. The genes are TRBV13-3 and TRBJ1-1; D might be TRBD1 (5 bases). The read ends 4 residues shy of where the CDR3 ends; the end is completed using the germline J gene. Trimming removed 0 bases from V and 0 bases from J, with 9 bases in between. The CDR3 covers 15 residues. Germline values: CDR1 NNHDY, CDR2 SYVADS.

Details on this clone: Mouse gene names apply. The CDR3 region is CTCSADRRGVDTQYF. Incomplete CDR3 DNA: TGCACCTGCAGTGCAGATCGGCGGGGGGTAGAC. The chain joins TRBV1 to TRBJ2-5; D possibly corresponds to TRBD2 (6 bases). The read ends 4 residues before the CDR3 terminus; that terminus is restored from the germline J gene. Germline-derived CDR1 and CDR2 are NSQYPW and LRSPGD (reference sequence). The CDR3 sequence is 15 residues long.

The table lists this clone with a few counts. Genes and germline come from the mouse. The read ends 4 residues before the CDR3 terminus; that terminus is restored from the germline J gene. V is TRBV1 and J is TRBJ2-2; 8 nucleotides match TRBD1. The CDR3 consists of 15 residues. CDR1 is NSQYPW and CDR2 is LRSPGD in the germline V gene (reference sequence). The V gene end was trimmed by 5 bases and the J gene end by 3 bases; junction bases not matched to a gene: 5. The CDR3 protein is CTCSTLTGDTGQLYF. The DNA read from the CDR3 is TGCACCTGCAGTACCCTGACAGGGGACACCGGG.

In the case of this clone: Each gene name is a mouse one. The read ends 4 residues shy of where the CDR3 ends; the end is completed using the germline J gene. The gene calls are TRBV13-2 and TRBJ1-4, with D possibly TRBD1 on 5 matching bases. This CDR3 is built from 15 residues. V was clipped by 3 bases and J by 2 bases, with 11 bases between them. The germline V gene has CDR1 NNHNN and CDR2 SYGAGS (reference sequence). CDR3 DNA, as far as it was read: TGTGCCAGCGGTGGGCAGGGAGCATCCAACGAA. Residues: CASGGQGASNE. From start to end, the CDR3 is CASGGQGASNERLFF.

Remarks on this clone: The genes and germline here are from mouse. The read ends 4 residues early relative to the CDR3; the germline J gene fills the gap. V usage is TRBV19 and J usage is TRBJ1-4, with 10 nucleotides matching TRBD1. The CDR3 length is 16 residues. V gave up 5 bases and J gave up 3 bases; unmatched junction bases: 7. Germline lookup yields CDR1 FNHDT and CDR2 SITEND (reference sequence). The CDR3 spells CASSRPGTGANERLFF. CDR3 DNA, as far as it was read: TGTGCCAGCAGCCGACCCGGGACAGGGGCCAACGAA.